The T cell receptor beta chain described here comes from a study of cytomegalovirus exposure and HLA in healthy donors. The study, taken as a whole, reports: The authors later found most CMV-associated TCR beta chains appeared HLA-restricted. In a later analysis, TCR beta V- and J-gene trimming was associated with a missense DCLRE1C variant.

In regard to this clone: Its antigen is currently unknown.

PCR used 60 Vbeta primers and 13 Jbeta primers. Using immunoSEQ multiplex PCR, the repertoire was profiled, and TCRdb retains in-frame clones only, with some absent. The repertoire holds 100,000 to 150,000 clones, with approximately 77% as singletons. This CDR3 region has 15 residues. Between the trimmed V and J ends, which lost 1 base and 3 bases, there was a span of 12 bases. The germline V gene encodes CDR1 KGHSH and CDR2 LQKENI. This clonotype was sampled from a man between 50 and 59 years old in good health and CMV-seropositive. The specimen sequenced was PBMCs. V gene TRBV18 combines with J gene TRBJ1-1; D is possibly TRBD1 (5 bases). CDR3 residues: CASSPLGGRDTEAFF. CDR3 sequence (DNA): TGTGCCAGCTCACCACTGGGGGGTAGGGACACTGAAGCTTTCTTT.